The present T cell receptor (beta chain) was sequenced within a study of cytotoxic CD8 clonotypes in ibrutinib-treated CLL. The CDR3 totals 16 residues. V lost 2 bases and J lost 4; bases outside the gene matches: 9. Germline-derived CDR1 and CDR2 are SGHRS and YFSETQ. The method was immunoSEQ multiplex PCR; TCRdb's version includes in-frame clones alone and lacks a portion of them. The sample records roughly 180,000 clones, roughly 80% being singletons. The sequences come from PBMCs, collected after 24 months of ibrutinib treatment. This rearrangement joins TRBV5-1 to TRBJ1-2; 9 bases match TRBD1. This TCR derives from a human donor with chronic lymphocytic leukemia. CDR3 nucleotide sequence: TGCGCCAGCAGCTTTAGGACAGGGGACGCTTCCTATGGCTACACCTTC. It encodes CASSFRTGDASYGYTF.